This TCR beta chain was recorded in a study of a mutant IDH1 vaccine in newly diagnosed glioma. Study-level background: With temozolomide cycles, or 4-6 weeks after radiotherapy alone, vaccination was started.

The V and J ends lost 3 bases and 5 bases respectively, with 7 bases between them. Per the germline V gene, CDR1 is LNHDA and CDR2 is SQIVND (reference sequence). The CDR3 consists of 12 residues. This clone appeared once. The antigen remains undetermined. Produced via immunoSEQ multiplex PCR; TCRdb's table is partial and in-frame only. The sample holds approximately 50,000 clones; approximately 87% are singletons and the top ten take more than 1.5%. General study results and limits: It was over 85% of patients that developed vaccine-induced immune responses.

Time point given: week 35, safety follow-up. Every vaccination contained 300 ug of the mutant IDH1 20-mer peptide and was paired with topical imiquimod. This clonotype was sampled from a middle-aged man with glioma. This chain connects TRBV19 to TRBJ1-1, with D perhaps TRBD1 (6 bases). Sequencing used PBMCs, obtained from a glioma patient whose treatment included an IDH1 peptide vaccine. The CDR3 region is CASSIQGTEAFF. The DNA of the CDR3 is TGTGCCAGTAGTATCCAGGGGACTGAAGCTTTCTTT. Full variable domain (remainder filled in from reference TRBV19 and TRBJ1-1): DGGITQSPKYLFRKEGQNVTLSCEQNLNHDAMYWYRQDPGQGLRLIYYSQIVNDFQKGDIAEGYSVSREKKESFPLTVTSAQKNPTAFYLCASSIQGTEAFFGQGTRLTVV.